Following are 3 T cell receptor beta chains from one sample sequenced in a study of Tregs in tolerant kidney transplant recipients. Sequencing was performed with immunoSEQ multiplex PCR; in TCRdb, only in-frame clones are kept and a portion is missing. Among nearly 95,000 clones listed, over 85% were seen once. Sequenced material: CD4+ T cells from blood, taken before the transplant. These receptors originate from a human donor who received a combined kidney and bone marrow transplant.

V gene TRBV7-9 combines with J gene TRBJ1-1, with 7 bases matching TRBD1. CDR1 is SEHNR, CDR2 FQNEAQ, per germline (reference sequence). V shed 5 bases and J 5 bases; nucleotides not matched to a gene: 8. The CDR3 contains 14 residues. CDR3 nucleotide sequence: TGTGCCAGCAGCCTACAGGGGAGTAGGACTGAAGCTTTCTTT. Amino acids: CASSLQGSRTEAFF. The whole variable domain, remainder taken from reference TRBV7-9 and TRBJ1-1, is DTGVSQNPRHKITKRGQNVTFRCDPISEHNRLYWYRQTLGQGPEFLTYFQNEAQLEKSRLLSDRFSAERPKGSFSTLEIQRTEQGDSAMYLCASSLQGSRTEAFFGQGTRLTVV.

V and J are TRBV5-1 and TRBJ2-2; maybe TRBD1 (6 bases). Germline-derived CDR1 and CDR2 are SGHRS and YFSETQ. V was shortened by 4 bases and J by 2 bases, with 9 bases between the two germline ends. The length of the CDR3 is 14 residues. Here the CDR3 reads CASSPGHNTGELFF. CDR3 bases: TGCGCCAGCAGCCCGGGACACAACACCGGGGAGCTGTTTTTT.

The chain recombines TRBV9 with TRBJ1-2, with 9 bases lining up with TRBD1. CDR1 and CDR2 from the germline V gene are SGDLS and YYNGEE. J lost 8 bases, V lost 3 bases, and 11 bases had no gene match. The length of the CDR3 is 15 residues. CDR3: CASSEGTGRGFGYTF. CDR3 nucleotides: TGTGCCAGCAGCGAGGGGACAGGGCGAGGCTTCGGCTACACCTTC.